This T cell receptor beta chain appears in the sequencing data of a study of cytomegalovirus exposure and HLA in healthy donors. Study-level findings and limits: In a later analysis, TCR beta V- and J-gene trimming showed a link to a missense DCLRE1C variant. With DRB1 most and HLA-C fewest, TCR association rates differed between HLA loci in a later analysis. It was 150 to 200 TCR beta chains that were listed as cytomegalovirus-associated. Later on, an analysis tied 15,000 to 20,000 TCR beta sequences to HLA alleles at 0.05 false discovery rate.

Concerning this clone itself: Antigen unknown.

The PCR had 60 Vbeta and 13 Jbeta primers. The protocol was immunoSEQ multiplex PCR, while the TCRdb copy is restricted to in-frame clones and leaves out a portion. The sample lists roughly 230,000 clones; approximately 85% were seen once. The V segment lost 5 bases and the J segment 10 bases; nucleotides outside the gene matches: 15. Germline loops: CDR1 GTSNPN, CDR2 SVGIG (reference sequence). The CDR3 extends over 17 amino acids. The chain recombines TRBV30 with TRBJ2-1, with 15 bases fitting TRBD2. The receptor was isolated from a girl aged 2-10 years in good health and CMV-seronegative. Sequenced material: PBMCs. This CDR3 reads CAWHAARTSGRGKEQFF. CDR3 bases: TGTGCCTGGCACGCCGCCAGGACTAGCGGGAGGGGGAAAGAGCAGTTCTTC.